This T cell receptor beta chain appears in the sequencing data of a study of blood T cell repertoires in COVID-19 (dated by TCRdb to about 2020). Describing the broader study: The collaborator samples originated in the United States, Italy and Spain and spanned the acute and convalescent phases of COVID-19. The material from the prospective study consisted of cDNA or gDNA derived from T cells, B-cell-depleted T cells, or PBMCs. Subjects who had been exposed to COVID-19, were actively infected with it, or had recovered from it provided the deeply sampled blood TCRbeta repertoires that made up the dataset. The repertoires were released in a freely available public database intended as a resource for research on the immune response to SARS-CoV-2. Samples came from the ongoing ImmuneRACE study (first 160 participants) plus 1,254 subjects from 6 global collaborators. Nearly every sample came with metadata listing a de-identified subject ID, COVID-19 status, age in years and sex. Where HLA class I and class II types were available, the types were taken from metadata supplied by the sample provider, not from assay-based typing.

Results and caveats for the whole study, not just this receptor: Clinical and demographic metadata were provided uncurated, with the amount varying by source and participant.

The collaborating institutions used their own protocols to collect whole blood in K2EDTA tubes. Collaborator samples were shipped for TCRbeta analysis as frozen whole blood, isolated PBMCs, or DNA extracted from either sample type. Regarding this clone: The antigen it recognizes is unknown. One base away there is no much larger clone; base qualities are not given.

The immunoSEQ Assay, a bias-controlled multiplex PCR, was used to amplify TCRbeta CDR3 regions from genomic DNA. In the source study's methods: Nucleated cell counts per sample were estimated from amplification of reference gene primers within the assay. To quantify the absolute abundance of each unique TCRbeta CDR3 rearrangement, sequence reads were collapsed and filtered. Productive Simpson clonality was computed per sample as the square root of Simpson's diversity index over productive rearrangements. Entries here come from immuneACCESS through TCRdb and include only in-frame sequences with V and J called. Some clones fail to appear in such tables; in the studies checked, an unresolved V gene covers under half of the shortfall, and the cause of the remainder is unknown. From that table come the V and J calls and clone size; the DNA was used to work out D and trimming. The sample data list 150,000 to 200,000 clones, and 74% of these were observed just once. Approximately 3% of the sample rests with the top ten.

Looking up the germline V gene yields CDR1 MNHEY and CDR2 SVGAGI. The CDR3 numbers 13 residues from cysteine through phenylalanine. Only the CDR3 region is kept as DNA, spanning 39 bases read in frame from base 1. Deletion took 6 bases off V and 5 bases off J, with a span of 11 bases between the germline ends. The sequenced sample consisted of peripheral blood. The chain couples TRBV6-5 to TRBJ1-5, with no confidently assigned D gene. This TCR was recovered from a woman aged 80 or older with acute or convalescent COVID-19. The CDR3 in this case is CASRPAVDQPQHF. In nucleotides, the sequence is TGTGCCAGCAGACCCGCGGTAGATCAGCCCCAGCATTTT.